This T cell receptor (beta chain) was retrieved from a study of CD8 T cells in Susac syndrome. The V end was cut by 0 bases, the J end by 0 bases, with 12 bases between. The V gene's germline CDR1 is LGHNA and CDR2 YNFKEQ. This CDR3 is built from 17 residues. Reverse transcription of roughly 0.45 to 1 ug RNA used random hexamers. Across 54 Vbeta and 13 Jbeta, immunoSEQ multiplex PCR amplified TCR beta CDR3. TCRdb ran MiXCR on the immunoSEQ multiplex PCR reads and lists one entry per CDR3 protein. Of 300,000 to 350,000 distinct CDR3 sequences listed, roughly 94% were seen once; the top ten hold approximately 0.065%.

This sequence originates from a human donor with multiple sclerosis. The chain couples TRBV4-2 to TRBJ2-1; either TRBD1 or TRBD2 may supply D (5 bases each). Sequenced sample: CD4+ T cells from PBMCs. The CDR3 protein is CASSQDGDRRSYNEQFF. The DNA of the CDR3 is TGTGCCAGCAGCCAAGATGGGGACCGACGCTCCTACAATGAGCAGTTCTTC.